This TCR beta chain was obtained from a study of control samples from healthy donors and cancer patients. The V and J ends lost 0 bases and 5 bases, in that order; junction bases with no gene match: 7. CDR3 length: 17 residues. CDR1 is LGHDT and CDR2 is YNNKEL in the germline V gene (reference sequence). Data came from immunoSEQ multiplex PCR; TCRdb stores just in-frame clones and leaves some out. The sample lists more than 100,000 clones; around 88% were seen once. Sequences were obtained from blood. The chain joins TRBV3-1 (or the pseudogene TRBV3-2) to TRBJ1-6, with TRBD1 identical over 7 bases. This receptor was identified in a man aged 40-55 years in good health. In DNA form, the CDR3 reads TGTGCCAGCAGCCAAGACCTACCGGGACAGAATAATTCACCCCTCCACTTT. Translation gives CASSQDLPGQNNSPLHF.